A selection of T cell receptor beta chains follows, all from one sample in a study of blood T cell repertoires in COVID-19. Profiling relied on immunoSEQ multiplex PCR, and the TCRdb table lists in-frame clones only, not all of them. Among approximately 230,000 clones listed, around nine tenths were seen once. The sample taken for sequencing was peripheral blood. The receptors here all came from an elderly man with acute or convalescent COVID-19. Both conserved end residues are part of each CDR3. D genes are given only for firm matches. Rows give clone size only sometimes, using once, few, many, or a class for an expanded clone.

TGCGCCAGCAGTCGGGGCGGGGGGGCTTGCACAGATACGCAGTATTTT,CASSRGGGACTDTQYF,TRBJ2-3,-,TRBD2,TRBV23-1
TGTGCCAGCACCCCGGGCAGGGTTGAGCAGCCCCAGCATTTT,CASTPGRVEQPQHF,TRBJ1-5,-,-,TRBV27
TGTGCCAGCAGCCTCCGACAGGGGAGGGTTTACACTGAAGCTTTCTTT,CASSLRQGRVYTEAFF,TRBJ1-1,-,TRBD1,TRBV7-2
TGCGCCAGCAGCCGGGACAGGGCCCCGAACACCGGGGAGCTGTTTTTT,CASSRDRAPNTGELFF,TRBJ2-2,-,TRBD1,TRBV4-1
TGTGCCAGTAGTATAAGGTACCCTCGAGGCACCGGGGAGCTGTTTTTT,CASSIRYPRGTGELFF,TRBJ2-2,few,-,TRBV19
TGTGCCAGCAGCTTGAGGACAGGGAACACCGGGGAGCTGTTTTTT,CASSLRTGNTGELFF,TRBJ2-2,-,TRBD1,TRBV5-5
TGTGCCACCAGCTCTCTAACTAGCGGGGCCCCTGTTGAGCAGTTCTTC,CATSSLTSGAPVEQFF,TRBJ2-1,-,TRBD2,TRBV15
TGTGCCAGCAGCTTGGTCGGGACAGGGACTGAAAAACTGTTTTTT,CASSLVGTGTEKLFF,TRBJ1-4,-,TRBD1,TRBV5-6
TGTGCCAGCAGCCAAGGGGAGAGGTTGGGTGAAGCTTTCTTT,CASSQGERLGEAFF,TRBJ1-1,-,-,TRBV3-1/TRBV3-2
TGCGCCAGCAGCTTGAGGGGGGGAGAGGACACTGAAGCTTTCTTT,CASSLRGGEDTEAFF,TRBJ1-1,-,-,TRBV5-1
TGTGCCAGCAGTTCCACAGGGAACAATGAGCAGTTCTTC,CASSSTGNNEQFF,TRBJ2-1,-,-,TRBV28
TGTGCCAGTAGTGCCGTGACAGGGGGCACTGAAGCTTTCTTT,CASSAVTGGTEAFF,TRBJ1-1,-,TRBD1,TRBV19
TGTGCCAGCAGCTTGCAGGGTACCGGGGAGCTGTTTTTT,CASSLQGTGELFF,TRBJ2-2,-,-,TRBV11-3
TGTGCCAGCTCACCACTATTGACAGGGGGCACTGAAGCTTTCTTT,CASSPLLTGGTEAFF,TRBJ1-1,-,TRBD1,TRBV18
TGTGCCACCAGCCTGGAGGAGCGCCCCAGCACAGATACGCAGTATTTT,CATSLEERPSTDTQYF,TRBJ2-3,-,-,TRBV15
TGTGCCAGCAGCCCCGGCAAGACAGTTGTTAATGAAAAACTGTTTTTT,CASSPGKTVVNEKLFF,TRBJ1-4,-,-,TRBV6-6
TGTGCCAGCAGCGCGGACAGGGGGAACACTGAAGCTTTCTTT,CASSADRGNTEAFF,TRBJ1-1,-,TRBD1,TRBV7-3
TGTGCCAGCACTCCGGGACAGGGTGGAAGGACTGAAGCTTTCTTT,CASTPGQGGRTEAFF,TRBJ1-1,-,TRBD1,TRBV6-5
TGTGCCAGCAGCTCCCTAACCGGCGGGGGGTCCGAGCAGTACTTC,CASSSLTGGGSEQYF,TRBJ2-7,once,TRBD2,TRBV11-2
TGTGCCAGTATCGGTTGGGGGCGAGGGCCTGAAGCTTTCTTT,CASIGWGRGPEAFF,TRBJ1-1,once,-,TRBV19
TGTGCCAGCAGCCCCAGGGGAGGGCCCCACGAGCAGTACTTC,CASSPRGGPHEQYF,TRBJ2-7,few,-,TRBV7-9
TGTGCCAGCAGCACCGCCGGGACTTTACTTTACGAGCAGTACTTC,CASSTAGTLLYEQYF,TRBJ2-7,-,-,TRBV9
TGTGCCAGCAGTTCGCCTCTAGCGGGAGGGCTACATGAGCAGTTCTTC,CASSSPLAGGLHEQFF,TRBJ2-1,-,TRBD2,TRBV7-9
TGTGCCAGCAGTCCGACAGGGGGCAGAACTGGCTACACCTTC,CASSPTGGRTGYTF,TRBJ1-2,-,TRBD1,TRBV27
TGCAGTGCGAGTGACAGGGGTGATTCACCCCTCCACTTT,CSASDRGDSPLHF,TRBJ1-6,once,TRBD1,TRBV20-1
TGTGCCAGCAGTGTGTCCGCTAGTGAGCAGTTCTTC,CASSVSASEQFF,TRBJ2-1,-,-,TRBV2
TGTGCCAGCAGTTTGATATCATCTACAGGGTATGGCTACACCTTC,CASSLISSTGYGYTF,TRBJ1-2,once,-,TRBV28
TGTGCCAGCAGTTCTTCCACTCAGGGTGGCAATTCACCCCTCCACTTT,CASSSSTQGGNSPLHF,TRBJ1-6,-,-,TRBV6-5
TGTGCCAGCAGCTCGCTAATTAGGTACAGGGGACGGAATGAGCAGTTCTTC,CASSSLIRYRGRNEQFF,TRBJ2-1,-,TRBD1,TRBV7-3
TGTGCCAGCAGCCCCATAGGGGCCCAGTACTTC,CASSPIGAQYF,TRBJ2-5,-,-,TRBV7-8
TGTGCCAGCTCAACCCTCCCGCGGACTAGCGGAGGCAGGGACGAGCAGTACTTC,CASSTLPRTSGGRDEQYF,TRBJ2-7,-,TRBD2,TRBV18
TGTGCCAGCTCACCGAGTGCTCTAGATACGCAGTATTTT,CASSPSALDTQYF,TRBJ2-3,-,-,TRBV18
TGTGCCAGCAGCCGACAGGGAGGAGAGACCCAGTACTTC,CASSRQGGETQYF,TRBJ2-5,-,-,TRBV7-2
TGTGCCAGCAGCTATGGTACAGGGGACAATCAGCCCCAGCATTTT,CASSYGTGDNQPQHF,TRBJ1-5,-,TRBD1,TRBV7-9
TGCGCCAGCAGCCAGTACCTACCGAACACTGAAGCTTTCTTT,CASSQYLPNTEAFF,TRBJ1-1,-,-,TRBV4-1
TGTGCCAGTAGTATTGAGCAGGGGATCTACAATGAGCAGTTCTTC,CASSIEQGIYNEQFF,TRBJ2-1,-,-,TRBV19
TGTGCCAGCAGTAGGAGCTTCTATGGCTACACCTTC,CASSRSFYGYTF,TRBJ1-2,-,-,TRBV28
TGTGCCAGCAGCTATCTAGCGTACAATGAGCAGTTCTTC,CASSYLAYNEQFF,TRBJ2-1,-,-,TRBV7-8
TGTGCCAGCTCACCAGGGGGGAGAACTAATGAAAAACTGTTTTTT,CASSPGGRTNEKLFF,TRBJ1-4,-,-,TRBV18
TGTGCCAGTGGGAAGCAGGGTTTATCCTCGAACACTGAAGCTTTCTTT,CASGKQGLSSNTEAFF,TRBJ1-1,-,-,TRBV2
TGTGCCAGTAGTATAGTCGGGGGAAGCAATCAGCCCCAGCATTTT,CASSIVGGSNQPQHF,TRBJ1-5,-,-,TRBV19